The present T cell receptor (beta chain) was sequenced within a study of cytomegalovirus exposure and HLA in healthy donors. Looking at the study overall: A later analysis reported the 100 to 150 validation repertoires used the same platform as the approximately 700 first-cohort repertoires.

The protocol was immunoSEQ multiplex PCR, while the TCRdb copy is restricted to in-frame clones and leaves out a portion. The sample lists approximately 210,000 clones; more than 75% were seen once. This clone appeared once. Separation from the 666-subject first cohort characterized the roughly 120-subject validation cohort, to which the donors belonged. CDR1 is SGHDT, CDR2 YYEEEE, per germline. The CDR3 sequence is 17 residues long. Trimming took 1 base from V and 5 from J, leaving 19 bases between them. Specimen: PBMCs. The V gene is TRBV5-6, the J gene TRBJ1-5, with D possibly TRBD1 on 5 matching bases. This TCR was recovered from a woman between 18 and 30 years old in good health and CMV-seronegative. The CDR3, as DNA: TGTGCCAGCAGCTTGAGAGGCCTTCGAGACAGAGATCAGCCCCAGCATTTT. This codes for CASSLRGLRDRDQPQHF.